These 11 T cell receptor beta chains came from one sample sequenced in a study of Graves' ophthalmopathy and Graves' hyperthyroidism. Investigators amplified TCR beta CDR3 regions from RNA transcripts. In the first round, RT-PCR was carried out with HTBI primers, and a multiplex PCR formed the second round. TCRdb re-derived calls from the multiplex PCR reads in MiXCR, one entry per CDR3 protein. The data show 650,000 to 900,000 distinct CDR3 sequences, around 40% seen once. The sequencing input was peripheral blood. The source of these receptors is an adult man with Graves' ophthalmopathy.

In the case of this clonotype: A read error may account for a junction end that differs from germline. The J gene is TRBJ2-7, the V gene TRBV25-1; 8 positions agree with TRBD2. The CDR3 is 13 residues long. Looked up from germline, CDR1 is MGHDK and CDR2 is SYGVNS. The CDR3 loop reads CASSEREAGELYF. The CDR3, as DNA: TGTGCCAGCAGTGAGCGGGAGGCCGGGGAGCTGTACTTC.

This clonotype turned up a few times. The rearrangement uses TRBV11-2 and TRBJ2-7, with 7 bases aligning to TRBD2. Germline lookup yields CDR1 SGHAT and CDR2 FQNNGV. V lost 5 bases and J lost 2; bases outside the gene matches: 9. The CDR3 runs 15 residues. CDR3 residues: CASSPFSGGPYEQYF. The CDR3 nucleotides are TGTGCCAGCAGCCCTTTTTCGGGAGGTCCCTACGAGCAGTACTTC.

The chain links TRBV7-7 to TRBJ2-1, with D perhaps matching TRBD2 (5 bases). V gave up 5 bases and J gave up 8 bases, with 19 bases separating them. CDR3 size: 15 residues. CDR1 is SSHAT and CDR2 is FNYEAQ in the germline V gene (reference sequence). The CDR3 coding sequence is TGTGCCAGCAGCCGGCGGGCCACCCTCGGGGATGAGCAGTTCTTC. It translates to CASSRRATLGDEQFF. Full variable domain (rest looked up from reference TRBV7-7 and TRBJ2-1): GAGVSQSPRYKVTKRGQDVTLRCDPISSHATLYWYQQALGQGPEFLTYFNYEAQPDKSGLPSDRFSAERPEGSISTLTIQRTEQRDSAMYRCASSRRATLGDEQFFGPGTRLTVL.

The chain carries TRBV6-5 and TRBJ2-7, with TRBD1 as a possible D gene (5 bases). In germline, CDR1 is MNHEY, CDR2 SVGAGI. V was cut by 5 bases and J by 5 bases, with 19 bases left in between. The CDR3 is 15 residues long. The CDR3 sequence is CASSDRQGRWNEQYF. The CDR3 DNA follows: TGTGCCAGCAGTGATCGGCAGGGTCGTTGGAACGAGCAGTACTTC.

The V call is TRBV2, the J call TRBJ1-1, with TRBD1 as a possible D gene (5 bases). The CDR3 has 11 residues. Germline CDR1 and CDR2: SNHLY and FYNNEI. Trimming took off 8 bases at V and 5 bases at J, with 9 bases between the two ends. CDR3 nucleotide sequence: TGTGCCAGCGGGGCCGGGACTGAAGCTTTCTTT. Protein sequence: CASGAGTEAFF. The complete variable domain, with remaining parts taken from reference TRBV2 and TRBJ1-1, reads EPEVTQTPSHQVTQMGQEVILRCVPISNHLYFYWYRQILGQKVEFLVSFYNNEISEKSEIFDDQFSVERPDGSNFTLKIRSTKLEDSAMYFCASGAGTEAFFGQGTRLTVV.

This clonotype has at least ten counts. The J gene is TRBJ1-5, the V gene TRBV19, with D possibly being TRBD1 (5 bases). The CDR3 contains 15 residues. V gave up 7 bases and J gave up 8 bases, with 21 bases separating them. Germline V gene sequence: CDR1 LNHDA, CDR2 SQIVND (reference sequence). CDR3 DNA: TGTGCCAGTACGAGACACGGGGCCCTCGTGGAGCCCCAGCATTTT. This translates into CASTRHGALVEPQHF. Together with reference TRBV19 and TRBJ1-5, the CDR3 gives the full variable domain: DGGITQSPKYLFRKEGQNVTLSCEQNLNHDAMYWYRQDPGQGLRLIYYSQIVNDFQKGDIAEGYSVSREKKESFPLTVTSAQKNPTAFYLCASTRHGALVEPQHFGDGTRLSIL.

V is TRBV20-1 and J is TRBJ1-1; D uncertain. V lost 5 bases and J 2 bases, leaving 12 bases between the germline ends. Germline values: CDR1 DFQATT, CDR2 SNEGSKA (reference sequence). The CDR3 is 13 amino acids. In nucleotides, the CDR3 is TGCAGTGCTCCGAGGACCGTAAACACTGAAGCTTTCTTT. Amino acids: CSAPRTVNTEAFF.

The V call is TRBV5-5, the J call TRBJ1-2; D is undetermined. The CDR3 length is 15 residues. V was pared by 1 base and J by 2 bases, with 12 bases between. Germline assignment: CDR1 SGHKS and CDR2 YYEKEE (reference sequence). The chain's CDR3 is CASSLHLDINYGYTF. The CDR3 DNA reads as TGTGCCAGCAGCTTGCACCTTGACATCAACTATGGCTACACCTTC.

This clonotype was picked up many times. The chain joins TRBV29-1 to TRBJ2-7; 9 bases map to TRBD1. The CDR3 is made up of 15 amino acids. Per the germline V gene, CDR1 is SQVTM and CDR2 is ANQGSEA. V lost 0 bases and J lost 3; bases outside the gene matches: 6. CDR3 DNA: TGCAGCGTTGAAGAGGGACAGGGAAAGGACTACGAGCAGTACTTC. Translation gives CSVEEGQGKDYEQYF.

This clonotype was recorded many times. The CDR3 DNA follows: TGTGCCATCAGTGAGTCCAAGGAGAGCGGGGAGCTGTTTTTT. This gives the protein CAISESKESGELFF. The chain uses TRBV10-3 and TRBJ2-2; D gene unclear. Looked up from germline, CDR1 is ENHRY and CDR2 is SYGVKD. Deletions cut 0 bases from V and 7 bases from J, with 9 bases between. This CDR3 is 14 amino acids long.

This clonotype was observed at least ten times. The chain has TRBV7-2 and TRBJ1-3; no reliable D call. In germline, CDR1 is SGHTA, CDR2 FQGNSA. Trimming left V 5 bases short and J 8 bases short, with 13 bases between. The CDR3 length is 13 residues. DNA for the CDR3: TGTGCCAGCAGCCCTCTGGGAGCATACACCATATATTTT. Its translation: CASSPLGAYTIYF.